Sequencing of this TCR beta chain was carried out in a study of blood T cell repertoires in COVID-19. In the study overall: The samples span acute and convalescent COVID-19 from the United States, Italy and Spain. T cells, B-cell-depleted T cells, or PBMCs provided the cDNA or gDNA that served as material.

The sample holds a few counts of this clone. Trimming shortened V by 3 bases and J by 0 bases, and 9 bases separated the two germline ends. The CDR3 covers 14 residues. Germline V gives CDR1 MNHEY, CDR2 SMNVEV (reference sequence). In the authors' methods: Estimation of nucleated cell counts was performed using reference gene primer amplification. Clones were sequenced by immunoSEQ multiplex PCR, and TCRdb holds only the in-frame ones, with some missing. That table gives V, J and clone size, and the DNA gave D and trimming. Here the sample spans about 65,000 clones, over 85% being singletons. The chain combines TRBV27 with TRBJ2-7; D remains unclear. The material sequenced was peripheral blood. This TCR came from a man aged 65 to 85 with active COVID-19. CDR3 bases: TGTGCCAGCAGTTTTGACATCCTCTCCTACGAGCAGTACTTC. This codes for CASSFDILSYEQYF.